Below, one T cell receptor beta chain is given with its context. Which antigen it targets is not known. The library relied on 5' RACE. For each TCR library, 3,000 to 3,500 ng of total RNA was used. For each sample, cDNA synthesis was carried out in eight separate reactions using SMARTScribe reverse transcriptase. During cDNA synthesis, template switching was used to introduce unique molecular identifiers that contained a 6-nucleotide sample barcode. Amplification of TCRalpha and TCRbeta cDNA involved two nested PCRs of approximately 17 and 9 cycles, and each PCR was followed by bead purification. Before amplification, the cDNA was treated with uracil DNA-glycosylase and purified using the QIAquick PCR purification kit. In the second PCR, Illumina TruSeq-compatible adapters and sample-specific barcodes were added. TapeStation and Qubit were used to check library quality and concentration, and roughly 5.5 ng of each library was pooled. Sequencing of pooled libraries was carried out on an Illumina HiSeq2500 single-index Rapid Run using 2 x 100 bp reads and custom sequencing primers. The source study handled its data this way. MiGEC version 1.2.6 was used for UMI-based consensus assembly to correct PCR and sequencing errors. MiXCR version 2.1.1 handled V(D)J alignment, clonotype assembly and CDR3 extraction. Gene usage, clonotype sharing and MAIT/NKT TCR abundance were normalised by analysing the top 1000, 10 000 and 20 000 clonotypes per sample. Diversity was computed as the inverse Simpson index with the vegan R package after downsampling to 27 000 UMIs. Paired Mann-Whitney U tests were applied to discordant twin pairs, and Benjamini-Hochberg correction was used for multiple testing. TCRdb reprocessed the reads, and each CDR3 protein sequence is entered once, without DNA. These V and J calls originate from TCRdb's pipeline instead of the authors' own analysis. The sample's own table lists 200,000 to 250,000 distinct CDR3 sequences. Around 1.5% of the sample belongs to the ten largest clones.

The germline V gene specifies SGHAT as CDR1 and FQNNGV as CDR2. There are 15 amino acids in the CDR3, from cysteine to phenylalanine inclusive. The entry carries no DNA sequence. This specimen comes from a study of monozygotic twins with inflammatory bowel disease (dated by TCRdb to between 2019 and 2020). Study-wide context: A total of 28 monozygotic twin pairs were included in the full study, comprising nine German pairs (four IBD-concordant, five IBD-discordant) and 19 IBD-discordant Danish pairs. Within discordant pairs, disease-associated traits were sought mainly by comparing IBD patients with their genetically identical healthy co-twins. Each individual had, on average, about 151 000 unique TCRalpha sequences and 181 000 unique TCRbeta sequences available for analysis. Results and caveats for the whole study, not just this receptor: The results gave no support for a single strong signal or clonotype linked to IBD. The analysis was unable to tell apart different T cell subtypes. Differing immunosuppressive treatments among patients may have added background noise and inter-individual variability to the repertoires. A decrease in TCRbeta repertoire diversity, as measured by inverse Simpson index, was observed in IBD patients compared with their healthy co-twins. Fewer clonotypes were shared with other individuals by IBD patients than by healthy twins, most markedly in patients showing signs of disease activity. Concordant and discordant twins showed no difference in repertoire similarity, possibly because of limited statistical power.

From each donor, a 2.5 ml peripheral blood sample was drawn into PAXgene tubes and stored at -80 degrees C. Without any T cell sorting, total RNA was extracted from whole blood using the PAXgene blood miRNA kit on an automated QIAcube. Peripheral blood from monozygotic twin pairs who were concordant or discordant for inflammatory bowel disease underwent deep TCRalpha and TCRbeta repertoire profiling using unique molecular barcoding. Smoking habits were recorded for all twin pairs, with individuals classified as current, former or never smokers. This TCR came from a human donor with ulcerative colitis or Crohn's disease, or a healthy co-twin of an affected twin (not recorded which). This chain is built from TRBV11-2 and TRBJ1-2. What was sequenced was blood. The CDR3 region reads CASSSGRPLNYGYTF.